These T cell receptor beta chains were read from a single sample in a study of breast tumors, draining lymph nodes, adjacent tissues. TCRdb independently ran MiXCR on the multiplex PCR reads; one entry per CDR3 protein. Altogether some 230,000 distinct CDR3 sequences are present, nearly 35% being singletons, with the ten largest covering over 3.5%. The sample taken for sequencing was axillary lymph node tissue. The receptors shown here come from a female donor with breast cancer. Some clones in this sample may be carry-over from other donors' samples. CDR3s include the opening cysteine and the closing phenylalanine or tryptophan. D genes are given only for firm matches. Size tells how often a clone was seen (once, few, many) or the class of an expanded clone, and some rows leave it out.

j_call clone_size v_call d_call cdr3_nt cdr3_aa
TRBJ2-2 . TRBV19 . TGTGCCAGTAGTATCCTCGACGGGCTGTTTTTT CASSILDGLFF
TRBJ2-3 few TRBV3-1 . TGTGCCAGCAGCCAACAGGGGATCACAGATACGCAGTATTTT CASSQQGITDTQYF
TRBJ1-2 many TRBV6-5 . TGTGCCAGCAGGCAGAGGGTCTGGGCCTATGGCTACACCTTC CASRQRVWAYGYTF
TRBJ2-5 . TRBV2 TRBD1 TGTGCCAGCAGTGCGGACAGGGACGGGACCCAGTACTTC CASSADRDGTQYF
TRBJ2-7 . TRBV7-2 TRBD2 TGTGCCAGCAGCTTAGCTTCCGGGACTAGCGGGAGGGCCCAATACGAGCAGTACTTC CASSLASGTSGRAQYEQYF
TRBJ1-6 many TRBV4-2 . TGTGCCAGCAGCCAAGAGGCAGTTAATTCACCCCTCCACTTT CASSQEAVNSPLHF
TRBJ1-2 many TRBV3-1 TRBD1 TGTGCCAGCAGCCAAGTGGGGACAGGGACCGGCTACACCTTC CASSQVGTGTGYTF
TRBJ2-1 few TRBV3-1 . TGTGCCAGCAGCCAAGATCGGGGGACGGTTGTTTCGCGGTTCTTC CASSQDRGTVVSRFF
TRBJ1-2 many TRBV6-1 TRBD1 TGTGCCAGCGAGACAGGGGCTTCCGGCTACACCTTC CASETGASGYTF
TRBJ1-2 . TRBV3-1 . TGTGCCAGCAGCCGCGAGGGACTTACCTATGGCTACACCTTC CASSREGLTYGYTF
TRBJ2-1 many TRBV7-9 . TGTGCCAGCAGCTTAGTGCTGGGCGGGGTGAGCTCCTACAATGAGCAGTTCTTC CASSLVLGGVSSYNEQFF
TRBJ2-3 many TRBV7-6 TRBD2 TGTGCCAGCAGCTTTACGACTAGCGGGGGGGAATATGCGCAGTATTTT CASSFTTSGGEYAQYF
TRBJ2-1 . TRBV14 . TGTGCCAGCAGCCAGCGGATGTATGAGCAGTTCTTC CASSQRMYEQFF
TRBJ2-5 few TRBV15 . TGTGCCACCAGCAGAGTGGGACTCCAAGAGACCCAGTACTTC CATSRVGLQETQYF
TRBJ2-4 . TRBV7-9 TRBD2 TGTGCCAGCAGCCTAGCGGGAGAGGGAAACATTCAGTACTTC CASSLAGEGNIQYF
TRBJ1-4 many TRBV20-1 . TGCAGTGCTAGAGCGGGGAGGGGTGAAAAACTGTTTTTT CSARAGRGEKLFF
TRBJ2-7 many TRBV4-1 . TGCGCCAGCAGCCAAGTTGCAGGAGAGTACGAGCAGTACTTC CASSQVAGEYEQYF
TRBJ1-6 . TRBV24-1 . TGTGCCAATTATCCGGGCCCCCCAAGCTACCCCCTCCACTTT CANYPGPPSYPLHF
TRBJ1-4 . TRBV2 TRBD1 TGTGCCAGCAGTGAAACCGCGACAGGGGTGGGTAACGAAAAACTGTTTTTT CASSETATGVGNEKLFF
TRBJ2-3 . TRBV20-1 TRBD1 TGCAGTGCTCGGACCGGACAGGGGAGAGATACGCAGTATTTT CSARTGQGRDTQYF
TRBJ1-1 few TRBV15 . TGTGCCACCAGCAGAGAGAGGCCTAAGACGTCGGCTTTCTTT CATSRERPKTSAFF
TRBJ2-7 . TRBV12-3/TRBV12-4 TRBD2 TGTGCCAGCAGTCCCAGCGGGAGTCGCTACGAGCAGTACTTC CASSPSGSRYEQYF
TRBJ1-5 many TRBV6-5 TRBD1 TGTGCCAGCACCAGGACAGGGGGCGGTAGTCAGCTCCAGCATTTT CASTRTGGGSQLQHF
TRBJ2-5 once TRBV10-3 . TGTGCCATCAGTGAAACAGTACAAGAGACCCAGTGCTTC CAISETVQETQCF
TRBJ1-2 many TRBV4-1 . TGCGCCAGCAGCCAAGATATAGGCAGGGGTAACTATGGCTACACCTTC CASSQDIGRGNYGYTF
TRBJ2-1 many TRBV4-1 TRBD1 TGCGCCAGCAGCCAAGAGACGGGGACAGGGCTTGCCTACAATGAGCAGTTCTTC CASSQETGTGLAYNEQFF
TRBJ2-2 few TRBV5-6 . TGTGCCAGCAGCTTGGGGGCTACGAACACCGGGGAGCTGTTTTTT CASSLGATNTGELFF
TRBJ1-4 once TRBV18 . TGTGCCAGCTCACCAACCTCGCAGGGAACAACTAATGAAAAACTGGTTTTT CASSPTSQGTTNEKLVF
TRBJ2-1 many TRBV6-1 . TGTGCCAGCGGGAAACGGGGCCCAGAGCAGTTCTTC CASGKRGPEQFF
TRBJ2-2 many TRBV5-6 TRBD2 TGTGCCAGCAGCTTGGATCTAGCGGGCACCGGGGAGCTGTTTTTT CASSLDLAGTGELFF
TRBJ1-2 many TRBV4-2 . TGTGCCAGCAGCCAAGACGTTGCAGGTGTGAGTGGCTACACCTTC CASSQDVAGVSGYTF